This T cell receptor (beta chain) was retrieved from a study of coeliac disease. Data came from immunoSEQ multiplex PCR; TCRdb stores just in-frame clones and leaves some out. The data hold 6,000 to 8,000 clones, with around two thirds observed a single time. Unmatched junction bases numbered 2, after V lost 0 bases and J lost 5 bases. Looked up from germline, CDR1 is SGHTS and CDR2 is YDEGEE. The length of the CDR3 is 15 residues. Regarding this clone: The antigen is not known.

General study results and limits: Only 1 of 6 controls, but 9 of 18 coeliac samples, showed published gliadin-specific TRB sequences. Control samples showed higher TRB and TRG clonality than intraepithelial and lamina propria samples in active celiac disease.

This TCR was recovered from a man aged 25 to 40 with celiac disease. Source material: lamina propria lymphocytes from the gut. The J gene is TRBJ1-4, the V gene TRBV5-8; 9 bases fit TRBD1. Here the CDR3 reads CASSLVTGGNEKLFF. CDR3 bases: TGTGCCAGCAGCTTGGTGACAGGGGGAAATGAAAAACTGTTTTTT.